The 32 T cell receptor beta chains below all came from one sample that was sequenced in a study of T-cell memory formation after mild COVID-19. MiXCR, applied by TCRdb to the 5' RACE reads, yields one record per CDR3 protein. Among approximately 390,000 distinct CDR3 sequences, 16% were seen once, and the ten largest hold around a fifth. Sequencing was carried out using PBMCs or a T cell subset sorted from them (not recorded which). The receptors come from a young man who had mild COVID-19 (a few samples of this study predate the infection). Cell type and time point are not known.

This sequence joins TRBV14 and TRBJ1-6, with D unresolved. Germline assignment: CDR1 SGHDN and CDR2 FVKESK. V gave up 1 base and J gave up 9 bases, with 10 bases separating them. The CDR3 loop spans 14 amino acids. In nucleotides, the CDR3 is TGTGCCAGCAGCCAAGCTCCGGCTTTTTCACCCCTCCACTTT. Translated: CASSQAPAFSPLHF. Variable domain in full (rest from reference TRBV14 and TRBJ1-6): EAGVTQFPSHSVIEKGQTVTLRCDPISGHDNLYWYRRVMGKEIKFLLHFVKESKQDESGMPNNRFLAERTGGTYSTLKVQPAELEDSGVYFCASSQAPAFSPLHFGNGTRLTVT.

This clonotype was seen only a few times. V and J are TRBV29-1 and TRBJ1-3; D ambiguous. The CDR3 consists of 11 residues. Germline V gene sequence: CDR1 SQVTM, CDR2 ANQGSEA. Between the trimmed V and J ends, which lost 0 bases and 3 bases, there was a span of 0 bases. DNA for the CDR3: TGCAGCGTTGAAGATGGAAACACCATATATTTT. Its translation is CSVEDGNTIYF.

The CDR3 sequence is CASSLAVVSDEQFF. For the CDR3, the DNA is TGCGCCAGCAGCTTGGCCGTGGTGTCCGATGAGCAGTTCTTC. This chain uses TRBV5-1 with TRBJ2-1; D not resolved. The CDR3 contains 14 residues. V was trimmed by 0 bases and J by 8 bases, leaving 12 bases between them. Germline CDR1 SGHRS, CDR2 YFSETQ.

A word on this clonotype: At one of its ends the junction is not consistent with the germline gene, which may arise from a read error. CDR3 loop: CASSLAGTVGETQYF. The CDR3 DNA is TGTGCCAGCAGCTTAGCGGGGACAGTGGGAGAGACACAGTACTTC. This chain connects TRBV7-9 to TRBJ2-5; 7 bases are a match to TRBD1. The CDR3 is 15 residues long. The germline V gene encodes CDR1 SEHNR and CDR2 FQNEAQ (reference sequence).

This clonotype was seen only a few times. CDR3 nucleotides: TGCGCCAGCAGCTTGGGTGTCGAAGCAGATACGCAGTATTTT. Translation gives CASSLGVEADTQYF. J is TRBJ2-3 and V is TRBV5-1, with no clear D. V lost 0 bases and J 4 bases, leaving 9 bases between the germline ends. The length of the CDR3 is 14 residues. The germline V gene encodes CDR1 SGHRS and CDR2 YFSETQ.

The rearrangement joins TRBV28 to TRBJ1-2; D call uncertain. Per germline, CDR1 MDHEN and CDR2 SYDVKM. The CDR3 consists of 14 residues. Trimming shortened V by 7 bases and J by 6 bases, and 18 bases separated the two germline ends. The CDR3 region is CASTEPGRADGYTF. Written as DNA, the CDR3 is TGTGCCAGCACCGAACCCGGGAGGGCGGATGGCTACACCTTC.

This clonotype was recorded a few times. The chain is built from TRBV5-6 and TRBJ2-5; perhaps TRBD2 as D (5 bases). This CDR3 is 15 amino acids long. Trimming cost V 6 bases and J 4 bases, with 19 bases left between them. Germline CDR1 SGHDT, CDR2 YYEEEE. The CDR3 spells CASTGVRLARETQYF. The CDR3 DNA reads as TGTGCCAGCACCGGGGTCAGGCTGGCGAGAGAGACCCAGTACTTC.

This clonotype was picked up a small number of times. DNA of the CDR3: TGTGCCAGCAGCCCGTGGACTAGCGGGGCGGGGGAGACCCAGTACTTC. Protein: CASSPWTSGAGETQYF. V gene TRBV7-2 combines with J gene TRBJ2-5, with 12 bases aligning to TRBD2. V lost 5 bases and J lost 5; bases outside the gene matches: 9. Germline-derived CDR1 and CDR2 are SGHTA and FQGNSA. The CDR3 consists of 16 residues.

The chain joins TRBV13 to TRBJ1-4; D uncertain. Germline V gives CDR1 PRHDT, CDR2 FYEKMQ (reference sequence). Trimming removed 6 bases at V and 5 bases at J, with 7 bases between. CDR3 length: 12 residues. CDR3 nucleotide sequence: TGTGCCAGCAGATACAGCAATGAAAAACTGTTTTTT. This sequence encodes CASRYSNEKLFF.

V and J are TRBV14 and TRBJ2-1, with D uncertain. Germline-derived CDR1 and CDR2 are SGHDN and FVKESK. The CDR3 runs 16 residues. With 4 bases removed from V and 1 base from J, the gap between germline ends came to 14 bases. CDR3 loop: CASSPPGSVSYNEQFF. The CDR3 DNA sequence: TGTGCCAGCAGCCCCCCGGGTAGTGTTTCCTACAATGAGCAGTTCTTC.

The genes are TRBV5-1 and TRBJ2-2, with TRBD2 matching 7 bases. V gave up 3 bases and J gave up 7 bases; unmatched junction bases: 9. The germline CDR1 and CDR2 sequences are SGHRS and YFSETQ. CDR3 length: 15 amino acids. CDR3 sequence: CASSSVRREGGELFF. CDR3 nucleotide sequence: TGCGCCAGCAGCTCCGTCAGGAGGGAGGGCGGGGAGCTGTTTTTT.

The rearrangement joins TRBV4-3 to TRBJ2-1, with D possibly TRBD1 on 6 matching bases. Germline V gene lookup returns CDR1 LGHNA and CDR2 YSLEER. The CDR3 consists of 15 residues. The germline V and J ends were trimmed by 0 bases and 6 bases, with 12 bases remaining between them. DNA of the CDR3: TGCGCCAGCAGCCAAGACCCCCGCAGGGGCAATGAGCAGTTCTTC. Translated: CASSQDPRRGNEQFF.

This clonotype was seen a handful of times. This chain uses TRBV12-3 or TRBV12-4 with TRBJ2-7, with a tentative D call TRBD2 (5 bases). CDR3 length equals 13 residues. Trimming shortened V by 6 bases and J by 7 bases, and 16 bases separated the two germline ends. DNA for the CDR3: TGTGCCAGCAGCCGCACGCGGGCAGGAGAGCAGTACGTC. Encoded protein: CASSRTRAGEQYV.

The V gene is TRBV6-5, the J gene TRBJ1-1; perhaps TRBD1 as D (5 bases). CDR1 MNHEY and CDR2 SVGAGI come from the germline V gene. Trimming stripped 0 bases from V and 3 bases from J, with 11 bases between. The CDR3 has 15 residues. CDR3 in DNA: TGTGCCAGCAGTTACTCGCAGGGAAGTTACACTGAAGCTTTCTTT. Its protein product is CASSYSQGSYTEAFF.

The rearrangement links TRBV7-2 to TRBJ2-3, with 7 bases aligning to TRBD1. V lost 4 bases, J lost 1 base, and 5 bases stayed unmatched. The CDR3 loop spans 15 amino acids. Germline V lookup: CDR1 SGHTA, CDR2 FQGNSA. The CDR3 DNA sequence: TGTGCCAGCAGCTCCGGGACAGTCCGCACAGATACGCAGTATTTT. Translation gives CASSSGTVRTDTQYF.

This clonotype was detected many times. The V gene is TRBV29-1, the J gene TRBJ2-5, with TRBD1 matching 7 bases. V was pared by 6 bases and J by 5 bases, with 6 bases of the junction left unmatched. The CDR3 spans 12 residues. From germline, CDR1 is SQVTM and CDR2 ANQGSEA. The CDR3 DNA reads TGCAGCGTAACAGGGGTCGAGGAGACCCAGTACTTC. This gives the protein CSVTGVEETQYF. Combining the CDR3 with reference TRBV29-1 and TRBJ2-5 gives the whole variable domain SAVISQKPSRDICQRGTSLTIQCQVDSQVTMMFWYRQQPGQSLTLIATANQGSEATYESGFVIDKFPISRPNLTFSTLTVSNMSPEDSSIYLCSVTGVEETQYFGPGTRLLVL.

The rearrangement joins TRBV4-1 to TRBJ2-3; 9 bases fit TRBD2. Germline CDR1 MGHRA, CDR2 YSYEKL. The CDR3 sequence is 17 residues long. The ends lost 4 bases at V and 1 base at J; junction bases unmatched: 9. The chain's CDR3 is CASSRWAGGPGTDTQYF. CDR3 in DNA: TGCGCCAGCAGCCGGTGGGCGGGGGGGCCCGGCACAGATACGCAGTATTTT.

The V gene is TRBV12-3 or TRBV12-4, the J gene TRBJ1-1; D might be TRBD1 (6 bases). There are 15 residues in the CDR3. Trimming cost V 3 bases and J 3 bases, with 14 bases left between them. CDR3 bases: TGTGCCAGCAGTTTCCACAGGGCTTCGGACACTGAAGCTTTCTTT. Translating gives CASSFHRASDTEAFF.

This clonotype was recorded at least ten times. The chain employs TRBV7-2 and TRBJ2-5; D unclear. This CDR3 spans 14 amino acids. The germline V gene has CDR1 SGHTA and CDR2 FQGNSA. Trimming took 2 bases from V and 5 from J, leaving 12 bases between them. In DNA form, the CDR3 reads TGTGCCAGCAGCTTATCTATGGGCGCGGAGACCCAGTACTTC. Encoded protein: CASSLSMGAETQYF.

This clonotype was found a few times. The V and J genes are TRBV6-5 and TRBJ2-5; 8 bases align to TRBD1. CDR1 is MNHEY, CDR2 SVGAGI, per germline. The trim removed 5 bases at V and 0 bases at J, leaving 2 bases unmatched. The CDR3 runs to 14 residues. CDR3 region: CASSRQGYQETQYF. The CDR3 DNA reads as TGTGCCAGCAGTAGACAGGGGTACCAAGAGACCCAGTACTTC.

The chain carries TRBV7-9 and TRBJ1-1; TRBD1 agrees at 9 bases. The CDR3 length is 15 residues. Trimming at V came to 5 bases and at J to 2 bases, leaving 6 bases not matched to a gene. Germline V CDR1 and CDR2: SEHNR, FQNEAQ (reference sequence). The CDR3 is CASSDGQGSNTEAFF. The DNA for the CDR3 is TGTGCCAGCAGCGATGGACAGGGGTCAAACACTGAAGCTTTCTTT.

This clonotype was seen a handful of times. The chain combines TRBV18 with TRBJ2-3, with 9 bases aligning to TRBD1. The length of the CDR3 is 16 residues. J was trimmed by 3 bases and V by 0 bases; bases with no gene match: 4. Germline CDR1 and CDR2: KGHSH and LQKENI. The DNA for the CDR3 is TGTGCCAGCTCACCACCCGACAGGGGGTTGACAGATACGCAGTATTTT. It codes for CASSPPDRGLTDTQYF.

The rearrangement links TRBV5-1 to TRBJ1-1; D gene ambiguous. Germline CDR1 is SGHRS and CDR2 is YFSETQ. Trimming left V 2 bases short and J 5 bases short, with 19 bases between. The length of the CDR3 is 16 residues. CDR3 loop: CASSFPPEGRTTEAFF. The CDR3 nucleotides are TGCGCCAGCAGCTTTCCGCCGGAAGGTAGGACGACTGAAGCTTTCTTT.

The chain carries TRBV7-2 and TRBJ2-3; D call uncertain. The ends were cut back, 4 bases at V and 4 bases at J, with 9 bases in the middle. Germline V gene sequence: CDR1 SGHTA, CDR2 FQGNSA. This CDR3 contains 13 residues. CDR3 region: CASSSYPPDTQYF. The CDR3 bases are TGTGCCAGCAGCTCCTACCCCCCAGATACGCAGTATTTT.

This clonotype was seen a handful of times. The chain joins TRBV7-2 to TRBJ1-1; TRBD1 matches 10 bases. The germline V gene has CDR1 SGHTA and CDR2 FQGNSA. Losses at the gene ends were 5 bases for V and 4 bases for J; bases not matched to a gene: 7. The CDR3 is 15 amino acids. The CDR3 is CASSPRTGGFTEAFF. In DNA, the CDR3 is TGTGCCAGCAGCCCCCGGACAGGGGGTTTCACTGAAGCTTTCTTT.

J is TRBJ2-7 and V is TRBV10-3; TRBD2 matches 9 bases. This CDR3 spans 14 amino acids. The germline CDR1 and CDR2 sequences are ENHRY and SYGVKD. The junction had 7 bases not matched to a gene; V was cut back by 6 bases and J by 4 bases. CDR3 amino acids: CAIRASGELYEQYF. CDR3 DNA sequence: TGTGCCATCAGGGCTAGCGGGGAGCTTTACGAGCAGTACTTC.

This chain connects TRBV4-3 to TRBJ1-1; 11 nucleotides agree with TRBD1. Unmatched junction bases numbered 9, after V lost 0 bases and J lost 3 bases. Germline loops: CDR1 LGHNA, CDR2 YSLEER. This CDR3 contains 18 residues. The CDR3 coding sequence is TGCGCCAGCAGCCAAGATCAGGGCTGGGACAGGGGGTACACTGAAGCTTTCTTT. Translating gives CASSQDQGWDRGYTEAFF.

This clonotype was seen at least ten times. V is TRBV5-5 and J is TRBJ2-3, with D unresolved. CDR3 length: 15 amino acids. Germline CDR1 is SGHKS and CDR2 is YYEKEE (reference sequence). Trimming removed 0 bases from V and 5 bases from J, with 13 bases in between. The CDR3 sequence: CASSLVPSLGDTQYF. The CDR3 nucleotides read TGTGCCAGCAGCTTGGTCCCTAGTCTTGGAGATACGCAGTATTTT.

This clonotype was counted a few times. The chain carries TRBV6-5 and TRBJ1-2; possible D gene TRBD1, 6 bases. The CDR3 consists of 13 residues. The germline gives CDR1 MNHEY, CDR2 SVGAGI. The V gene lost 3 bases and the J gene lost 10 bases, with 15 bases spanning the gap. The CDR3 loop reads CASSYSGTTAYTF. CDR3 nucleotide sequence: TGTGCCAGCAGTTATTCCGGGACAACTGCCTACACCTTC.

This clonotype has more than one count but fewer than ten. The CDR3 DNA follows: TGTGCCAGCAATGATCCGGGGGGCGAGCAGTACGTC. Its translation: CASNDPGGEQYV. The chain joins TRBV6-6 to TRBJ2-7; 7 nucleotides align to TRBD2. This CDR3 region has 12 residues. Looked up from germline, CDR1 is MNHNY and CDR2 is SVGAGI (reference sequence). The ends lost 7 bases at V and 6 bases at J; junction bases unmatched: 6.

This clonotype has more than one count but fewer than ten. V is TRBV7-9 and J is TRBJ1-2; D is unresolved. The V gene's germline CDR1 is SEHNR and CDR2 FQNEAQ (reference sequence). The CDR3 covers 13 residues. The V and J ends lost 3 bases and 4 bases respectively, with 9 bases between them. CDR3 region: CASSFGVFYGYTF. CDR3 DNA sequence: TGTGCCAGCAGCTTTGGAGTTTTCTATGGCTACACCTTC.

This clonotype has only a few counts. The chain joins TRBV5-1 to TRBJ2-1, with D perhaps given as TRBD1 or TRBD2 (6 bases each). This CDR3 is 15 amino acids long. Trimming removed 2 bases from V and 2 bases from J, with 11 bases in between. Germline V gene data show CDR1 as SGHRS and CDR2 as YFSETQ. In DNA form, the CDR3 reads TGCGCCAGCAGCTTTGACGGGGGCCCCTACAATGAGCAGTTCTTC. Its protein product is CASSFDGGPYNEQFF.